The 28 T cell receptor beta chains below all came from one sample that was sequenced in a study of blood T cell repertoires in COVID-19. Assay: immunoSEQ multiplex PCR; the TCRdb copy retains only in-frame clones and omits some. This sample yields 80,000 to 95,000 clones, of which around 86% are seen a single time; 3% to 4% belongs to the top ten. The sample taken for sequencing was peripheral blood. All receptors come from a woman in her sixties or seventies with acute or convalescent COVID-19.

The V call is TRBV28, the J call TRBJ1-4; a weak D match, TRBD1 (6 bases). V was shortened by 3 bases and J by 11 bases, with 13 bases between the two germline ends. From germline, CDR1 is MDHEN and CDR2 SYDVKM. The CDR3 runs 13 residues. CDR3 sequence reads: CASSFLSGGKLFF. In DNA, the CDR3 is TGTGCCAGCAGTTTTTTGAGTGGGGGCAAACTGTTTTTT.

J is TRBJ2-3 and V is TRBV9; 8 positions agree with TRBD1. V dropped 3 bases and J dropped 6; count of bases not matched to a gene: 6. This CDR3 has 14 amino acids. From germline, CDR1 is SGDLS and CDR2 YYNGEE. The CDR3 protein is CASSADRGRDTQYF. CDR3 in DNA: TGTGCCAGCAGCGCAGACAGGGGTCGGGATACGCAGTATTTT.

This chain connects TRBV7-2 to TRBJ1-2; possible D gene TRBD1, 5 bases. V lost 1 base to trimming and J lost 4 bases, with 13 bases between them. The germline CDR1 and CDR2 sequences are SGHTA and FQGNSA. There are 15 residues in the CDR3. The CDR3 region has the DNA TGTGCCAGCAGCTTAGGACAGCCCGGCGTCTATGGCTACACCTTC. It specifies CASSLGQPGVYGYTF.

The CDR3 DNA is TGTGCCAGCAGCGTAAGGGGACAGGACACCGGGGAGCTGTTTTTT. Its translation: CASSVRGQDTGELFF. The chain carries TRBV9 and TRBJ2-2; the match to TRBD1 covers 8 bases. The CDR3 spans 15 residues. CDR1 SGDLS and CDR2 YYNGEE come from the germline V gene. V shed 1 base, J shed 3 bases, and the junction held 2 bases outside the gene matches. Supplemented by reference TRBV9 and TRBJ2-2, the full variable domain reads DSGVTQTPKHLITATGQRVTLRCSPRSGDLSVYWYQQSLDQGLQFLIQYYNGEERAKGNILERFSAQQFPDLHSELNLSSLELGDSALYFCASSVRGQDTGELFFGEGSRLTVL.

The J gene is TRBJ2-7, the V gene TRBV6-5, with 12 bases matching TRBD1. The CDR3 has 15 amino acids. The trim removed 10 bases at V and 9 bases at J, leaving 16 bases unmatched. CDR1 is MNHEY, CDR2 SVGAGI, per germline. In nucleotides, the CDR3 is TGTGCCACTTCTTCCCCCGGGACAGGGGGCCCATGGCAGTACTTC. Translated, it gives CATSSPGTGGPWQYF.

This clone was seen only once. CDR3 amino acids: CASSQLSGGGNEQFF. CDR3 in DNA: TGTGCCAGCTCACAACTTAGCGGGGGAGGAAATGAGCAGTTCTTC. V gene TRBV18 combines with J gene TRBJ2-1, with TRBD2 matching over 9 bases. The CDR3 loop spans 15 amino acids. Germline V gene sequence: CDR1 KGHSH, CDR2 LQKENI. The junction had 8 bases not matched to a gene; V was cut back by 4 bases and J by 7 bases.

The V call is TRBV6-5, the J call TRBJ1-5; TRBD1 aligns across 7 bases. V dropped 8 bases and J dropped 6; count of bases not matched to a gene: 13. The CDR3 length is 15 residues. Germline V gene data show CDR1 as MNHEY and CDR2 as SVGAGI. Here the CDR3 reads CASRTGPAWSQPQHF. The CDR3 DNA is TGTGCCAGCCGGACAGGCCCCGCTTGGAGTCAGCCCCAGCATTTT.

The CDR3 reads CARRRRTGELFF. In nucleotides, the CDR3 is TGTGCCAGGAGGAGGAGGACCGGGGAGCTGTTTTTT. The V call is TRBV19, the J call TRBJ2-2; perhaps TRBD2 as D (5 bases). Per the germline V gene, CDR1 is LNHDA and CDR2 is SQIVND (reference sequence). The CDR3 length is 12 residues. The V end was cut by 9 bases, the J end by 5 bases, with 10 bases between.

DNA for the CDR3: TGTGCCAGCAGCGAAAGACTAGCGGGGGGAGCCGGGGAGCTGTTTTTT. Translated: CASSERLAGGAGELFF. This rearrangement joins TRBV3-1 (or the pseudogene TRBV3-2) to TRBJ2-2; the match to TRBD2 covers 13 bases. CDR1 LGHDT and CDR2 YNNKEL come from the germline V gene (reference sequence). The J segment lost 6 bases and the V segment lost 5 bases, leaving 6 bases of the junction unmatched. This CDR3 has 16 amino acids.

V is TRBV18 and J is TRBJ1-5; no reliable D call. The CDR3 runs 15 residues. The V end lost 2 bases, the J end lost 4 bases, and 12 bases lay between the germline ends. Per the germline V gene, CDR1 is KGHSH and CDR2 is LQKENI. The CDR3 loop is CASSPNQVGNQPQHF. CDR3 sequence (DNA): TGTGCCAGCTCACCAAACCAGGTGGGTAATCAGCCCCAGCATTTT.

The rearrangement joins TRBV18 to TRBJ2-2, with TRBD1 matching over 7 bases. Germline lookup yields CDR1 KGHSH and CDR2 LQKENI. The CDR3 extends over 15 amino acids. Trimming removed 3 bases from V and 2 bases from J; junction bases left unmatched: 3. CDR3 in DNA: TGTGCCAGCTCACCGCGACAGGGTAACACCGGGGAGCTGTTTTTT. Its protein product is CASSPRQGNTGELFF.

The chain uses TRBV5-6 and TRBJ2-1; TRBD2 agrees at 8 bases. With V trimmed by 0 bases and J by 3 bases, 2 bases remained unmatched. This CDR3 spans 15 amino acids. The germline V gene has CDR1 SGHDT and CDR2 YYEEEE. The CDR3 loop is CASSLVAGNYNEQFF. The CDR3, as DNA: TGTGCCAGCAGCTTGGTAGCGGGGAACTACAATGAGCAGTTCTTC.

This clone was recorded only once. The genes are TRBV10-3 and TRBJ2-1, with TRBD1 matching over 9 bases. The length of the CDR3 is 15 residues. J was trimmed by 5 bases and V by 6 bases; bases with no gene match: 8. Germline-derived CDR1 and CDR2 are ENHRY and SYGVKD. CDR3 protein: CAIRRTGDKDNEQFF. The CDR3 DNA reads as TGTGCCATCAGGCGGACAGGGGATAAAGACAATGAGCAGTTCTTC.

The chain employs TRBV5-1 and TRBJ2-1; 14 nucleotides agree with TRBD2. CDR1 and CDR2 (germline): SGHRS, YFSETQ. Trimming cost V 7 bases and J 8 bases; bases outside gene matches: 5. The CDR3 has 14 residues. For the CDR3, the DNA is TGCGCCAGCGGTCGACTAGCGGGAGGGTATGAGCAGTTCTTC. The encoded protein is CASGRLAGGYEQFF.

The chain uses TRBV5-1 and TRBJ1-6; 8 positions agree with TRBD1. Germline CDR1 reads SGHRS; CDR2 reads YFSETQ. Germline trimming cut 5 bases from V and 9 bases from J; bases unmatched to any gene: 10. This CDR3 has 15 amino acids. DNA for the CDR3: TGCGCCAGCAGGTTACTACAGGGGGGGGCTTCACCCCTCCACTTT. This encodes CASRLLQGGASPLHF.

V gene TRBV4-2 combines with J gene TRBJ2-5, with TRBD2 matching over 10 bases. The V gene end was trimmed by 0 bases and the J gene end by 3 bases; junction bases not matched to a gene: 10. Germline CDR1 LGHNA, CDR2 YNFKEQ. CDR3 size: 18 residues. CDR3 residues: CASSQDTLLAGREETQYF. The CDR3 bases are TGTGCCAGCAGCCAAGATACTCTACTAGCGGGACGCGAAGAGACCCAGTACTTC.

A note on this clone: The same CDR3 arises from other DNA sequences in this sample as well. The V and J genes are TRBV6-1 and TRBJ1-2; 9 bases line up with TRBD1. Looked up from germline, CDR1 is MNHNS and CDR2 is SASEGT. J was trimmed by 8 bases and V by 1 base; bases with no gene match: 5. CDR3 length equals 14 residues. The CDR3 DNA reads as TGTGCCAGCAGTGAAGAGGGACAGGGTTACGGCTACACCTTC. It specifies CASSEEGQGYGYTF.

The rearrangement links TRBV10-3 to TRBJ1-5; 8 bases agree with TRBD1. The CDR3 is 13 amino acids. In germline, CDR1 is ENHRY, CDR2 SYGVKD. J lost 2 bases, V lost 6 bases, and 0 bases had no gene match. CDR3: CAIRTGGNQPQHF. The CDR3 bases are TGTGCCATCAGGACAGGGGGCAATCAGCCCCAGCATTTT.

V and J are TRBV6-1 and TRBJ2-3; a possible D gene is TRBD1 (6 bases). Trimming took 4 bases from V and 0 from J, leaving 17 bases between them. This CDR3 is 17 amino acids long. From germline, CDR1 is MNHNS and CDR2 SASEGT. The CDR3 is CASSAWTVVTSTDTQYF. The CDR3 DNA reads as TGTGCCAGCAGTGCTTGGACAGTAGTTACTAGCACAGATACGCAGTATTTT.

V and J are TRBV18 and TRBJ1-4; D uncertain. Per the germline V gene, CDR1 is KGHSH and CDR2 is LQKENI. The ends were cut back, 5 bases at V and 8 bases at J, with 9 bases in the middle. The CDR3 covers 12 residues. The CDR3 loop is CASSSVGEKLFF. CDR3 nucleotides: TGTGCCAGCTCATCCGTCGGGGAAAAACTGTTTTTT.

In DNA, the CDR3 is TGTGCCAGCAGAAGCAGAGGTACGTACAATGAGCAGTTCTTC. Protein product: CASRSRGTYNEQFF. The chain has TRBV28 and TRBJ2-1; D not certain. Germline-derived CDR1 and CDR2 are MDHEN and SYDVKM. The CDR3 extends over 14 amino acids. Deletions cut 6 bases from V and 4 bases from J, with 13 bases between.

This sequence joins TRBV15 and TRBJ2-7, with 10 bases that match TRBD2. Losses at the gene ends were 1 base for V and 4 bases for J; bases not matched to a gene: 7. There are 16 residues in the CDR3. CDR1 is LNHNV, CDR2 YYDKDF, per germline (reference sequence). CDR3 DNA sequence: TGTGCCACCAGCAGAGGTCTAGCGGGAGATATTTACGAGCAGTACTTC. Residues: CATSRGLAGDIYEQYF.

The chain carries TRBV5-4 and TRBJ2-5; TRBD2 agrees at 8 bases. Unmatched junction bases numbered 1, after V lost 0 bases and J lost 6 bases. This CDR3 spans 13 amino acids. Germline V gene lookup returns CDR1 SGHNT and CDR2 YYREEE (reference sequence). CDR3 loop: CASSLGLAKTQYF. The CDR3 DNA follows: TGTGCCAGCAGCTTGGGACTAGCGAAGACCCAGTACTTC. The complete variable domain, with remaining parts taken from reference TRBV5-4 and TRBJ2-5, reads ETGVTQSPTHLIKTRGQQVTLRCSSQSGHNTVSWYQQALGQGPQFIFQYYREEENGRGNFPPRFSGLQFPNYSSELNVNALELDDSALYLCASSLGLAKTQYFGPGTRLLVL.

This clone was seen a single time. The chain joins TRBV6-4 to TRBJ2-2; D gene uncertain. CDR1 and CDR2 from the germline V gene are MRHNA and SNTAGT. The CDR3 loop spans 13 amino acids. Trimming left V 10 bases short and J 2 bases short, with 11 bases between. CDR3 DNA sequence: TGTGCCACGAGGCCCTTTAACACCGGGGAGCTGTTTTTT. Translating gives CATRPFNTGELFF.

This rearrangement joins TRBV9 to TRBJ2-7; 7 bases map to TRBD1. V lost 4 bases to trimming and J lost 1 base; unmatched junction nucleotides: 5. Germline assignment: CDR1 SGDLS and CDR2 YYNGEE. The CDR3 totals 14 residues. The CDR3 DNA reads as TGTGCCAGCAGCTTACGACAGGGATCCTACGAGCAGTACTTC. This sequence encodes CASSLRQGSYEQYF.

The chain employs TRBV5-6 and TRBJ1-1; D is ambiguous. With 4 bases removed from V and 4 bases from J, the gap between germline ends came to 11 bases. Looked up from germline, CDR1 is SGHDT and CDR2 is YYEEEE. The CDR3 consists of 13 residues. Here the CDR3 reads CASSIGSFTEAFF. Written as DNA, the CDR3 is TGTGCCAGCAGCATCGGGTCTTTCACTGAAGCTTTCTTT.

The chain links TRBV5-5 to TRBJ2-5; the D gene is possibly TRBD2 (5 bases). Per germline, CDR1 SGHKS and CDR2 YYEKEE (reference sequence). The CDR3 contains 14 residues. V lost 2 bases, J lost 2 bases, and 10 bases lay in between. This CDR3 is CASSLRGAQETQYF. The DNA for the CDR3 is TGTGCCAGCAGCTTACGGGGTGCACAAGAGACCCAGTACTTC.

V is TRBV19 and J is TRBJ1-4; D is uncertain. The CDR3 is 15 amino acids. Trimming cost V 0 bases and J 8 bases, with 13 bases left between them. Germline V gene sequence: CDR1 LNHDA, CDR2 SQIVND (reference sequence). The CDR3: CASSIDTGRGEKLFF. CDR3 bases: TGTGCCAGTAGTATAGACACGGGCCGGGGAGAAAAACTGTTTTTT.